This passage covers 27 T cell receptor beta chains from one sample sequenced in a study of long-term antiretroviral therapy in people with HIV. Samples were assayed with immunoSEQ v3.0 at survey level. TCRdb keeps only in-frame clones here, not all; method: immunoSEQ multiplex PCR. The top ten hold about 7.3% of the sample, which has tens of thousands of clones, around three quarters seen once. The source material was unsorted PBMCs, sampled 0.3 years after starting antiretroviral therapy. The receptors stem from a man aged 40-49 years with HIV.

With respect to this clone: One end of the junction fails to match germline, which may point to a read error. V gene TRBV7-7 combines with J gene TRBJ2-1, with 11 bases aligning to TRBD2. There are 15 residues in the CDR3. Germline values: CDR1 SSHAT, CDR2 FNYEAQ (reference sequence). CDR3: CASSPGLAVYNEQFF. CDR3 sequence (DNA): TGTGCTAGCAGCCCGGGACTAGCGGTCTACAATGAGCAGTTCTTC.

This clone was observed once. J is TRBJ1-2 and V is TRBV28; D not certain. The CDR3 sequence is 12 residues long. V was pared by 6 bases and J by 4 bases, with 9 bases between. Germline V gene data show CDR1 as MDHEN and CDR2 as SYDVKM. CDR3 sequence: CASSSRSYGYTF. CDR3 DNA: TGTGCCAGCAGCTCCCGATCCTATGGCTACACCTTC.

The chain links TRBV5-1 to TRBJ2-7; D might be TRBD2 (6 bases). Germline CDR1 SGHRS, CDR2 YFSETQ. Trimming left V 4 bases short and J 4 bases short, with 21 bases between. The CDR3 runs 16 residues. CDR3 sequence reads: CASSPVSPGEYYEQYF. CDR3 nucleotide sequence: TGCGCCAGCAGCCCCGTTAGCCCGGGGGAATATTACGAGCAGTACTTC.

The gene calls are TRBV18 and TRBJ2-7; 13 nucleotides match TRBD2. The V gene end was trimmed by 3 bases and the J gene end by 7 bases; junction bases not matched to a gene: 15. The CDR3 length is 18 residues. Germline V gene sequence: CDR1 KGHSH, CDR2 LQKENI. CDR3 sequence: CASSPVGLAGNPSQEQYF. In DNA form, the CDR3 reads TGTGCCAGCTCACCTGTGGGACTAGCGGGAAACCCGTCGCAGGAGCAGTACTTC.

The chain uses TRBV5-6 and TRBJ1-1; possibly TRBD1 for D (5 bases). Germline V gives CDR1 SGHDT, CDR2 YYEEEE. The CDR3 covers 14 residues. V gave up 4 bases and J gave up 1 base, with 11 bases separating them. The CDR3 region is CASSVGPRNTEAFF. DNA of the CDR3: TGTGCCAGCAGCGTGGGACCCCGGAACACTGAAGCTTTCTTT. Filled out from reference TRBV5-6 and TRBJ1-1, the complete variable domain reads DAGVTQSPTHLIKTRGQQVTLRCSPKSGHDTVSWYQQALGQGPQFIFQYYEEEERQRGNFPDRFSGHQFPNYSSELNVNALLLGDSALYLCASSVGPRNTEAFFGQGTRLTVV.

V is TRBV7-2 and J is TRBJ2-1; D may be TRBD2 (6 bases). CDR1 SGHTA and CDR2 FQGNSA come from the germline V gene. Trimming removed 3 bases at V and 0 bases at J, with 9 bases between. The CDR3 consists of 15 residues. This CDR3 reads CASSFNGGSYNEQFF. In DNA, the CDR3 is TGTGCCAGCAGCTTCAACGGGGGCTCCTACAATGAGCAGTTCTTC.

This clone has just a few counts. This rearrangement joins TRBV18 to TRBJ1-2; possibly TRBD1 for D (5 bases). The V end lost 2 bases, the J end lost 6 bases, and 10 bases lay between the germline ends. Germline assignment: CDR1 KGHSH and CDR2 LQKENI. CDR3 length: 13 amino acids. CDR3 region: CASSPAGSNGYTF. DNA of the CDR3: TGTGCCAGCTCACCAGCAGGGTCAAATGGCTACACCTTC.

The chain couples TRBV30 to TRBJ2-1; D is undetermined. In germline, CDR1 is GTSNPN, CDR2 SVGIG (reference sequence). The CDR3 has 11 amino acids. Trimming stripped 1 base from V and 10 bases from J, with 8 bases between. This chain's CDR3 is CAWSGQFEQFF. The CDR3 region has the DNA TGTGCCTGGAGTGGACAATTCGAGCAGTTCTTC. Drawing the rest from reference TRBV30 and TRBJ2-1, the complete variable domain is SQTIHQWPATLVQPVGSPLSLECTVEGTSNPNLYWYRQAAGRGLQLLFYSVGIGQISSEVPQNLSASRPQDRQFILSSKKLLLSDSGFYLCAWSGQFEQFFGPGTRLTVL.

This chain links TRBV9 with TRBJ2-3; D might be TRBD2 (6 bases). Germline CDR1 SGDLS, CDR2 YYNGEE. The CDR3 spans 17 residues. The V end lost 4 bases, the J end lost 0 bases, and 18 bases lay between the germline ends. CDR3 residues: CASSHSPTGVSTDTQYF. The CDR3 nucleotides are TGTGCCAGCAGCCATTCGCCGACGGGGGTGAGCACAGATACGCAGTATTTT.

The chain employs TRBV5-4 and TRBJ2-7, with TRBD2 identical over 7 bases. The V and J ends lost 4 bases and 0 bases, in that order; junction bases with no gene match: 1. The CDR3 is 13 amino acids. CDR1 is SGHNT and CDR2 is YYREEE in the germline V gene (reference sequence). The CDR3 region has the DNA TGTGCCAGCAGCCGGACTAGCTCCTACGAGCAGTACTTC. This translates into CASSRTSSYEQYF. Full variable domain (outside the CDR3, taken from reference TRBV5-4 and TRBJ2-7): ETGVTQSPTHLIKTRGQQVTLRCSSQSGHNTVSWYQQALGQGPQFIFQYYREEENGRGNFPPRFSGLQFPNYSSELNVNALELDDSALYLCASSRTSSYEQYFGPGTRLTVT.

The J gene is TRBJ2-7, the V gene TRBV6-6; D gene uncertain. CDR1 is MNHNY, CDR2 SVGAGI, per germline (reference sequence). The CDR3 spans 14 residues. With 2 bases removed from V and 5 bases from J, the gap between germline ends came to 13 bases. The CDR3 loop is CASSYSKGSDEQYF. CDR3 bases: TGTGCCAGCAGTTACAGTAAGGGCTCAGACGAGCAGTACTTC.

The V gene is TRBV30, the J gene TRBJ1-3; D gene uncertain. This CDR3 region has 13 residues. V lost 2 bases to trimming and J lost 4 bases, with 9 bases between them. Germline lookup yields CDR1 GTSNPN and CDR2 SVGIG (reference sequence). The CDR3 bases are TGTGCCTGGAGTAACAGCGGAGGAAACACCATATATTTT. Translating it yields CAWSNSGGNTIYF.

This chain connects TRBV7-9 to TRBJ2-1, with D possibly being TRBD2 (6 bases). Germline V gene sequence: CDR1 SEHNR, CDR2 FQNEAQ (reference sequence). V was trimmed by 2 bases and J by 0 bases, leaving 8 bases between them. This CDR3 has 15 residues. The CDR3 is CASSLRESSYNEQFF. CDR3 DNA: TGTGCCAGCAGCTTACGGGAGAGCTCCTACAATGAGCAGTTCTTC.

The chain recombines TRBV23-1 with TRBJ2-7, with 12 positions matching TRBD1. TRBV23-1 belongs to the ORF category, with a function that is uncertain. CDR3 size: 17 residues. Unmatched junction bases numbered 12, after V lost 3 bases and J lost 6 bases. The CDR3 loop reads CASSHPVLGQGATEQYF. The DNA of the CDR3 is TGCGCCAGCAGTCACCCCGTCTTGGGACAGGGGGCAACCGAGCAGTACTTC.

The V call is TRBV15, the J call TRBJ2-7; D gene uncertain. V was pared by 0 bases and J by 0 bases, with 12 bases between. The CDR3 has 16 residues. Germline V gene data show CDR1 as LNHNV and CDR2 as YYDKDF (reference sequence). CDR3 sequence: CATSRDPYRSSYEQYF. Written as DNA, the CDR3 is TGTGCCACCAGCAGAGATCCATATCGGAGCTCCTACGAGCAGTACTTC.

The V call is TRBV2, the J call TRBJ2-3; 10 bases line up with TRBD1. Losses at the gene ends were 6 bases for V and 2 bases for J; bases not matched to a gene: 5. This CDR3 contains 15 residues. Germline CDR1 SNHLY, CDR2 FYNNEI. As DNA, the CDR3 is TGTGCCAGCAGCCGGGACAGGGGACCCACAGATACGCAGTATTTT. Translated: CASSRDRGPTDTQYF.

This rearrangement joins TRBV19 to TRBJ1-3; no firm D call. The V end lost 5 bases, the J end lost 0 bases, and 8 bases lay between the germline ends. The CDR3 is 14 residues long. The germline V gene has CDR1 LNHDA and CDR2 SQIVND (reference sequence). CDR3 sequence: CASSWAGSGNTIYF. The CDR3 nucleotides are TGTGCCAGTAGTTGGGCAGGCTCTGGAAACACCATATATTTT.

The chain combines TRBV27 with TRBJ1-6, with D possibly matching TRBD1 (5 bases). Trimming stripped 7 bases from V and 1 base from J, with 11 bases between. The CDR3 totals 15 residues. CDR1 and CDR2 from the germline V gene are MNHEY and SMNVEV (reference sequence). CDR3 DNA sequence: TGTGCCAGCACCCTTGGGGGGTCCTATAATTCACCCCTCCACTTT. Encoded protein: CASTLGGSYNSPLHF.

The chain links TRBV5-1 to TRBJ2-2; D is uncertain. The CDR3 runs to 13 residues. Germline V gene sequence: CDR1 SGHRS, CDR2 YFSETQ. Trimming cost V 5 bases and J 1 base, with 6 bases left between them. The CDR3 bases are TGCGCCAGCAGTTTAGGGAACACCGGGGAGCTGTTTTTT. It codes for CASSLGNTGELFF.

This chain joins TRBV6-6 and TRBJ2-5; a weak D match, TRBD2 (6 bases). Germline assignment: CDR1 MNHNY and CDR2 SVGAGI (reference sequence). Trimming pared 8 bases from V and 4 bases from J, leaving 20 bases between. This CDR3 region has 15 residues. The CDR3 sequence is CASAPRLGGVETQYF. DNA for the CDR3: TGTGCCAGCGCCCCCCGGCTGGGCGGGGTAGAGACCCAGTACTTC.

Details on this clone: The same CDR3 is also encoded by other DNA sequences in this sample. This chain connects TRBV5-1 to TRBJ2-5; unclear D gene. The CDR3 consists of 13 residues. Trimming left V 4 bases short and J 1 base short, with 8 bases between. Germline CDR1 SGHRS, CDR2 YFSETQ. The CDR3 nucleotides are TGCGCCAGCAGCGCCAGACCCCAAGAGACCCAGTACTTC. Protein sequence: CASSARPQETQYF.

The chain combines TRBV7-2 with TRBJ2-3; D is unclear. Germline V CDR1 and CDR2: SGHTA, FQGNSA. Trimming stripped 5 bases from V and 8 bases from J, with 17 bases between. This CDR3 is built from 14 residues. The CDR3 protein is CASSPLAAPGTQYF. The CDR3 DNA reads TGTGCCAGCAGCCCTCTTGCGGCCCCGGGTACGCAGTATTTT.

This clone was seen a single time. The CDR3 DNA reads as TGTGCCAGCAGCTTACCCCAGGGCAATGGCTACACCTTC. This translates into CASSLPQGNGYTF. The chain is built from TRBV7-9 and TRBJ1-2, with a possible D match to TRBD1 (5 bases). CDR3 length: 13 residues. Germline CDR1 is SEHNR and CDR2 is FQNEAQ (reference sequence). The V gene lost 2 bases and the J gene lost 6 bases, with 10 bases spanning the gap.

This clone appeared a single time. This chain uses TRBV5-1 with TRBJ2-7; 7 bases align to TRBD1. CDR3 length: 14 amino acids. Per germline, CDR1 SGHRS and CDR2 YFSETQ. V was pared by 2 bases and J by 7 bases, with 9 bases of the junction left unmatched. The CDR3 nucleotides read TGCGCCAGCAGCTTCGGACAGGCCGCCGAAGAGCAGTACTTC. This codes for CASSFGQAAEEQYF.

Here the CDR3 reads CASSQGWSGPNEKLFF. The CDR3 coding sequence is TGCGCCAGCAGCCAAGGCTGGTCCGGCCCCAATGAAAAACTGTTTTTT. The J gene is TRBJ1-4, the V gene TRBV4-3; no reliable D call. This CDR3 has 16 amino acids. CDR1 is LGHNA, CDR2 YSLEER, per germline. Trimming took 1 base from V and 5 from J, leaving 14 bases between them.

The J gene is TRBJ2-3, the V gene TRBV14; 12 bases align to TRBD2. CDR3 length: 15 amino acids. J gave up 7 bases and V 5 bases, and 7 bases lay outside the gene matches. Germline V gene lookup returns CDR1 SGHDN and CDR2 FVKESK. The CDR3 is CASSSLAGGPNTQYF. The CDR3 region has the DNA TGTGCCAGCAGCTCACTAGCGGGAGGTCCAAATACGCAGTATTTT. The full variable domain, completed using reference TRBV14 and TRBJ2-3, is EAGVTQFPSHSVIEKGQTVTLRCDPISGHDNLYWYRRVMGKEIKFLLHFVKESKQDESGMPNNRFLAERTGGTYSTLKVQPAELEDSGVYFCASSSLAGGPNTQYFGPGTRLTVL.

The V call is TRBV4-3, the J call TRBJ1-1; TRBD1 aligns across 7 bases. The germline V gene encodes CDR1 LGHNA and CDR2 YSLEER. This CDR3 comprises 13 residues. The V and J ends lost 3 bases and 8 bases, in that order; junction bases with no gene match: 6. The CDR3 DNA sequence: TGCGCCAGCAGCCACGCCGGGACAGCGGAAGCTTTCTTT. It yields the protein CASSHAGTAEAFF.